This T cell receptor beta chain was obtained from a study of T cells after yellow fever vaccination. Study at large: SMART-Seq v4 Ultra Low Input prepared the low-cell-number fractions. Study-level results: Clonotypes found in both CD4 and CD8 compartments made up a small share. Post-booster samples contained most primary-vaccination clones (roughly 96% CD4, less than 90% CD8).

TCRdb re-analysed the 5' RACE reads in MiXCR, keeping a single row per CDR3 protein. The sample holds 200,000 to 300,000 distinct CDR3 sequences, roughly 13% seen once. This clonotype was seen a handful of times. Its cognate antigen is unknown. Germline values: CDR1 DFQATT, CDR2 SNEGSKA (reference sequence). The CDR3 is 14 residues long. J was trimmed by 2 bases and V by 5 bases; bases with no gene match: 9. The TCR was taken from a man in his thirties or forties who received the YFV17D yellow fever vaccine. The rearrangement links TRBV20-1 to TRBJ2-7, with 7 bases fitting TRBD1. This sample comprised CD4+ T cells sorted from PBMCs, obtained 45 days after the yellow fever booster vaccination. CDR3 loop: CSAPPGGATYEQYF. In DNA form, the CDR3 reads TGCAGTGCTCCCCCAGGGGGAGCGACCTACGAGCAGTACTTC.